This T cell receptor beta chain was obtained from a study of vaccination and CD4 T cells after COVID-19. Study in general: With a range of 35 to 161, the median interval from diagnosis to drawing post-COVID samples was 85 to 120 days. The cells were exposed to overlapping spike peptides originating from SARS-CoV-2, HCoV-NL63, HCoV-OC43 and HCoV-229E for stimulation. Control cultures received a CEFX pool, an HIV-1 Nef pool, or no peptide.

Deletions cut 0 bases from V and 5 bases from J, with 13 bases between. The V gene's germline CDR1 is SSHAT and CDR2 FNYEAQ (reference sequence). The CDR3 has 16 residues. Notes on this clonotype: Its specificity is unknown.

The Oncomine TCR Beta short-read assay was applied to DNA of cultured CD4+ T cells. Genomic DNA was isolated from CD4+ T cells that had been cultured. Each CDR3 protein gets one entry after TCRdb re-called the PCR reads with MiXCR. Of more than 9,500 distinct CDR3 sequences listed, more than 60% are singletons. As to treatment: roughly nine-day PBMC culture with coronavirus spike peptide pools or control peptides (ViraFEST assay). This receptor was identified in a human donor who had recovered from COVID-19. The sequenced sample consisted of CD4+ T cells from blood, cultured in vitro. The genes are TRBV7-7 and TRBJ2-2; D may be TRBD2 (5 bases). The CDR3 DNA is TGTGCCAGCAGCTTAGCCTCCACGGGCGGGACCGGGGAGCTGTTTTTT. Encoded protein: CASSLASTGGTGELFF. Together with reference TRBV7-7 and TRBJ2-2, the CDR3 gives the full variable domain: GAGVSQSPRYKVTKRGQDVTLRCDPISSHATLYWYQQALGQGPEFLTYFNYEAQPDKSGLPSDRFSAERPEGSISTLTIQRTEQRDSAMYRCASSLASTGGTGELFFGEGSRLTVL.